What follows is one T cell receptor (beta chain) and its context. Its antigen is unidentified. The data are from a study of vaccination and CD4 T cells after COVID-19. Study information: Cultures that served as controls received a CEFX pool, an HIV-1 Nef pool, or no peptide.

The CDR3 is 12 amino acids. V lost 5 bases to trimming and J lost 0 bases, with 5 bases between them. Germline CDR1 reads MNHEY; CDR2 reads SMNVEV (reference sequence). Documented treatment: 10-day PBMC culture with coronavirus spike peptide pools or control peptides (ViraFEST assay). The authors cultured 2 million or so PBMCs per well with about 10 IU/ml IL-2 and 7.5 to 10 ug/ml peptide pools. An Oncomine TCR Beta short-read assay was used to sequence the DNA from cultured CD4+ T cells. Cultured CD4+ T cells were the source of extracted genomic DNA. TCRdb reanalysed the PCR reads using MiXCR and keeps one entry per CDR3 protein. The sample includes 15,000 to 19,000 distinct CDR3 sequences, around half seen only once; the top ten take about 16%.

The TCR sequence derives from a human donor who had recovered from COVID-19. The sequenced sample was CD4+ T cells from blood, cultured in vitro, obtained before SARS-CoV-2 vaccination. The rearrangement joins TRBV27 to TRBJ2-7; D gene unclear. The chain's CDR3 is CASSQSSYEQYF. As DNA, the CDR3 is TGTGCCAGCAGTCAAAGCTCCTACGAGCAGTACTTC.